What follows is one TCR beta chain and its context. Its target is not known. The V gene lost 1 base and the J gene lost 14 bases, with 14 bases spanning the gap. The CDR3 is made up of 12 amino acids. From germline, CDR1 is MNHEY and CDR2 SVGEGT. The sample comes from a study of T cell responses to AZD1222 COVID-19 vaccine. About the study: Samples with a second dose at about 4 or about 12 weeks were pooled together. Notes on the study in general: Dominant CD4 TCR responses targeted spike regions 160-218 and 743-854. Just six AZD1222 recipients were seropositive at baseline. Donors were mostly white British, more females; clonal diversity possibly underestimated.

Generated by immunoSEQ multiplex PCR, the TCRdb table keeps only in-frame clones and is missing some. The sample carries over 120,000 clones, about 92% recorded once. The origin of this receptor is an adult in good health. The rearrangement uses TRBV6-2 or TRBV6-3 and TRBJ1-1, with unresolved D. The sample consisted of peripheral blood, taken on day 0 of AZD1222 vaccination. The CDR3 DNA follows: TGTGCCAGCAGTTACTACGGTGGGCCGCTGTTCTTT. Its protein is CASSYYGGPLFF.